This entry lists 20 T cell receptor beta chains sequenced from one sample in a study of cytomegalovirus exposure and HLA in healthy donors. PCR amplification relied on 60 Vbeta primers (plus 13 Jbeta primers). The assay was immunoSEQ multiplex PCR, and TCRdb's table has in-frame clones only and misses some. Of around 200,000 clones listed, 75% to 80% were seen once; the top ten hold more than 1.5%. The sequenced sample consisted of PBMCs. These receptors were taken from a man in his late teens or twenties in good health and CMV-seronegative.

This clone was recorded a few times. V gene TRBV28 combines with J gene TRBJ2-7; perhaps TRBD2 as D (6 bases). V lost 7 bases to trimming and J lost 7 bases, with 26 bases between them. There are 16 residues in the CDR3. In germline, CDR1 is MDHEN, CDR2 SYDVKM. This chain's CDR3 is CASTFYSGSGTGEQYF. The DNA for the CDR3 is TGTGCCAGCACCTTCTATAGCGGATCAGGTACTGGGGAGCAGTACTTC.

This chain uses TRBV28 with TRBJ1-1; tentative D call: TRBD1 (6 bases). V lost 5 bases and J lost 1, with 11 bases in between. The CDR3 has 14 amino acids. CDR1 is MDHEN and CDR2 is SYDVKM in the germline V gene. CDR3 in amino acids: CASSILTGNTEAFF. DNA of the CDR3: TGTGCCAGCAGTATACTGACAGGGAACACTGAAGCTTTCTTT.

A single count supports this clone. The chain has TRBV30 and TRBJ1-2, with 9 nucleotides matching TRBD1. Germline V gives CDR1 GTSNPN, CDR2 SVGIG (reference sequence). CDR3 length: 15 amino acids. With 4 bases clipped from V and 1 base from J, the junction kept 7 bases outside the gene matches. The CDR3 DNA follows: TGTGCCTGGACTAAGGGGACAGGGCTTAACTATGGCTACACCTTC. Translating it yields CAWTKGTGLNYGYTF.

The chain couples TRBV19 to TRBJ1-6; 7 nucleotides match TRBD1. Trimming cost V 8 bases and J 10 bases; bases outside gene matches: 11. The CDR3 has 14 residues. Germline V CDR1 and CDR2: LNHDA, SQIVND (reference sequence). CDR3 loop: CASARGDRVSPLHF. The CDR3 region has the DNA TGTGCCAGTGCCAGAGGCGACAGGGTGTCACCCCTCCACTTT.

This clone was counted only a few times. The chain employs TRBV7-2 and TRBJ2-3, with 8 bases fitting TRBD2. Germline V gene lookup returns CDR1 SGHTA and CDR2 FQGNSA. The trim removed 5 bases at V and 2 bases at J, leaving 9 bases unmatched. CDR3 size: 16 residues. The CDR3 here is CASSPRTSIDTDTQYF. The CDR3 DNA sequence: TGTGCCAGCAGCCCAAGGACTAGCATAGACACAGATACGCAGTATTTT.

V gene TRBV28 combines with J gene TRBJ1-4; a weak D match, TRBD1 (6 bases). The V and J ends lost 5 bases and 6 bases respectively, with 16 bases between them. The CDR3 consists of 15 residues. Germline loops: CDR1 MDHEN, CDR2 SYDVKM. The CDR3 reads CASSRPGPGDEKLFF. The CDR3 bases are TGTGCCAGCAGTCGACCGGGACCAGGGGATGAAAAACTGTTTTTT.

About this clone itself: The same CDR3 can be traced to other DNA sequences in this sample. The rearrangement uses TRBV19 and TRBJ1-1; D ambiguous. The V gene's germline CDR1 is LNHDA and CDR2 SQIVND (reference sequence). V was cut by 2 bases and J by 0 bases, with 4 bases left in between. CDR3 size: 13 residues. The CDR3 sequence: CASSISVNTEAFF. The DNA for the CDR3 is TGTGCCAGTAGTATATCTGTGAACACTGAAGCTTTCTTT.

This clone was seen only a few times. V is TRBV6-1 and J is TRBJ2-2; TRBD2 aligns across 12 bases. The CDR3 consists of 17 residues. V lost 5 bases, J lost 6 bases, and 10 bases stayed unmatched. CDR1 and CDR2 from the germline V gene are MNHNS and SASEGT. The CDR3, as DNA: TGTGCCAGCAGTAAAGAGTTGACTAGCGGGAGCCCCGGGGAGCTGTTTTTT. Translating gives CASSKELTSGSPGELFF.

DNA of the CDR3: TGCGCCAGCAGCCAAGAAGCGGGAGACAATGAGCAGTTCTTC. This sequence encodes CASSQEAGDNEQFF. The chain carries TRBV4-3 and TRBJ2-1, with 8 bases lining up with TRBD2. V lost 0 bases, J lost 5 bases, and 0 bases stayed unmatched. The CDR3 is 14 residues long. CDR1 LGHNA and CDR2 YSLEER come from the germline V gene.

The chain employs TRBV7-9 and TRBJ2-3, with 9 bases identical to TRBD1. J lost 0 bases, V lost 5 bases, and 6 bases had no gene match. The CDR3 contains 16 residues. Looked up from germline, CDR1 is SEHNR and CDR2 is FQNEAQ (reference sequence). This CDR3 is CASSADRGKSTDTQYF. CDR3 nucleotide sequence: TGTGCCAGCAGCGCGGACAGGGGCAAAAGCACAGATACGCAGTATTTT.

This sequence joins TRBV4-3 and TRBJ2-7; D perhaps matches TRBD1 (5 bases). V shed 2 bases and J shed 0 bases, with 11 bases lying between them. CDR3 length: 15 residues. Looked up from germline, CDR1 is LGHNA and CDR2 is YSLEER. For the CDR3, the DNA is TGCGCCAGCAGCCAACAACAGGACGCCTCCTACGAGCAGTACTTC. The encoded protein is CASSQQQDASYEQYF.

The V and J genes are TRBV6-1 and TRBJ1-2; possibly TRBD1 for D (5 bases). The V end lost 1 base, the J end lost 5 bases, and 14 bases lay between the germline ends. CDR1 is MNHNS and CDR2 is SASEGT in the germline V gene. This CDR3 is built from 15 residues. The CDR3, as DNA: TGTGCCAGCAGTGAAGGGCGGGGGTTGGGGTATGGCTACACCTTC. Encoded protein: CASSEGRGLGYGYTF.

The chain is built from TRBV19 and TRBJ2-6; D is ambiguous. The V and J ends lost 2 bases and 2 bases respectively, with 16 bases between them. Germline CDR1 reads LNHDA; CDR2 reads SQIVND (reference sequence). The CDR3 has 18 residues. The CDR3 region has the DNA TGTGCCAGTAGTATAAGCCTAGACCCCTTCACTGGGGCCAACGTCCTGACTTTC. Amino acids: CASSISLDPFTGANVLTF.

For this clone: One end of the junction is discordant with germline, which a read error may explain. V and J are TRBV7-7 and TRBJ2-7, with a tentative D call TRBD2 (5 bases). The CDR3 length is 15 residues. The germline V gene has CDR1 SSHAT and CDR2 FNYEAQ (reference sequence). CDR3 protein: CASSPGPGEAYEQYF. The CDR3 DNA reads as TGTGCTAGCAGCCCCGGCCCCGGGGAAGCTTACGAGCAGTACTTC.

The V and J genes are TRBV9 and TRBJ2-5, with a possible D match to TRBD2 (6 bases). Germline CDR1 SGDLS, CDR2 YYNGEE. The CDR3 has 15 amino acids. Trimming took 4 bases from V and 3 from J, leaving 16 bases between them. CDR3: CASSPPGTAKETQYF. CDR3 in DNA: TGTGCCAGCAGCCCCCCGGGGACTGCCAAAGAGACCCAGTACTTC. The variable domain in full, with the rest retrieved from reference TRBV9 and TRBJ2-5, is DSGVTQTPKHLITATGQRVTLRCSPRSGDLSVYWYQQSLDQGLQFLIQYYNGEERAKGNILERFSAQQFPDLHSELNLSSLELGDSALYFCASSPPGTAKETQYFGPGTRLLVL.

The rearrangement uses TRBV14 and TRBJ2-2; 8 bases map to TRBD1. V lost 4 bases to trimming and J lost 0 bases; unmatched junction nucleotides: 4. Per the germline V gene, CDR1 is SGHDN and CDR2 is FVKESK. There are 16 residues in the CDR3. The CDR3 here is CASSPGTGPNTGELFF. The CDR3 bases are TGTGCCAGCAGCCCGGGGACAGGACCGAACACCGGGGAGCTGTTTTTT.

Only a few counts were recorded for this clone. This chain links TRBV2 with TRBJ2-3; D not certain. Deletions cut 11 bases from V and 6 bases from J, with 9 bases between. Germline V gene lookup returns CDR1 SNHLY and CDR2 FYNNEI. This CDR3 spans 10 amino acids. The CDR3 sequence: CAAGSDTQYF. The CDR3 DNA follows: TGTGCCGCAGGCTCGGATACGCAGTATTTT. Complete variable domain (other parts from reference TRBV2 and TRBJ2-3): EPEVTQTPSHQVTQMGQEVILRCVPISNHLYFYWYRQILGQKVEFLVSFYNNEISEKSEIFDDQFSVERPDGSNFTLKIRSTKLEDSAMYFCAAGSDTQYFGPGTRLTVL.

V usage is TRBV5-8 and J usage is TRBJ2-4; perhaps TRBD1 as D (6 bases). Trimming removed 1 base from V and 1 base from J, with 15 bases in between. Per the germline V gene, CDR1 is SGHTS and CDR2 is YDEGEE. The length of the CDR3 is 17 residues. CDR3 protein: CASSLLSGVGAKNIQYF. CDR3 DNA: TGTGCCAGCAGCTTGTTATCAGGGGTAGGGGCCAAAAACATTCAGTACTTC.

The chain links TRBV14 to TRBJ1-3, with no clear D. V dropped 7 bases and J dropped 0 bases, with 13 bases sitting between them. The CDR3 has 15 residues. Looked up from germline, CDR1 is SGHDN and CDR2 is FVKESK. The DNA for the CDR3 is TGTGCCAGCAACCATATTTCCAGCTCTGGAAACACCATATATTTT. This encodes CASNHISSSGNTIYF.

This clone was observed a few times. The chain couples TRBV11-3 to TRBJ2-5; TRBD2 agrees at 9 bases. V trimming: 5 bases; J trimming: 3 bases; junction bases outside the gene matches: 7. The CDR3 has 15 residues. Germline V gene lookup returns CDR1 SGHNT and CDR2 YENEEA. The CDR3 nucleotides are TGTGCCAGCAGCCGGCGGGGGGGAAATGAAGAGACCCAGTACTTC. Amino acid sequence: CASSRRGGNEETQYF.